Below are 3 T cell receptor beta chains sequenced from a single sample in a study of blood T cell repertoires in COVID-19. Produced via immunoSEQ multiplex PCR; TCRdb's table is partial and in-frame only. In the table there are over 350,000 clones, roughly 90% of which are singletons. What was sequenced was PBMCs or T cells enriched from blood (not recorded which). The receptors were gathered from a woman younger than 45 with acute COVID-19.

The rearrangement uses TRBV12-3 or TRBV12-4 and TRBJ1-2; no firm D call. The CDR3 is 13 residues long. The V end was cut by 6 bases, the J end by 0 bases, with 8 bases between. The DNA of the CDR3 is TGTGCCAGCAGGCCGGGGACTAACTATGGCTACACCTTC. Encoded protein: CASRPGTNYGYTF.

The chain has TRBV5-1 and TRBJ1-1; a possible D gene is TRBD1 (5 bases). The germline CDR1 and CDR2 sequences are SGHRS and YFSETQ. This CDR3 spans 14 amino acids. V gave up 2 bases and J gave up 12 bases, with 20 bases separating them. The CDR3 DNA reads TGCGCCAGCAGCTTTGGTCCCTTTAACGGGGGGACTTTCTTT. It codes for CASSFGPFNGGTFF.

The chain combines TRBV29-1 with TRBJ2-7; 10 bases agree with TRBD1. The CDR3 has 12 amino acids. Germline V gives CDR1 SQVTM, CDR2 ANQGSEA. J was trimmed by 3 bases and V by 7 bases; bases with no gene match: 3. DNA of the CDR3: TGCAGCGCCGGGACAGGGGACTACGAGCAGTACTTC. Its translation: CSAGTGDYEQYF.